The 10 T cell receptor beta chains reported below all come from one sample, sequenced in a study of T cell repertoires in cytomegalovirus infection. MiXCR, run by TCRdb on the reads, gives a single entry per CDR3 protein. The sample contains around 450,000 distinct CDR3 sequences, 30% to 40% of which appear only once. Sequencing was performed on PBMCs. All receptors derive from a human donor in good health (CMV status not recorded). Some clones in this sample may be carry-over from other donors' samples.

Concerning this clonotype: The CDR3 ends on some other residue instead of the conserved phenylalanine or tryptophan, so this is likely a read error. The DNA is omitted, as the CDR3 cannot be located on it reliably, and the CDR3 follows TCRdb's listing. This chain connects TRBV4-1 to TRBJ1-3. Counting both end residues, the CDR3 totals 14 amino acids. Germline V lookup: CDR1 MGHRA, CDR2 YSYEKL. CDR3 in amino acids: CASIQERARDTRYS.

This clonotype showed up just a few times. CDR3 sequence reads: CASSSYSGGPTDTQYF. The CDR3 coding sequence is TGCGCCAGCAGCAGTTATTCGGGGGGCCCCACAGATACGCAGTATTTT. The chain couples TRBV5-1 to TRBJ2-3; D possibly corresponds to TRBD2 (7 bases). Trimming pared 4 bases from V and 2 bases from J, leaving 17 bases between. This CDR3 is 16 amino acids long. The germline gives CDR1 SGHRS, CDR2 YFSETQ.

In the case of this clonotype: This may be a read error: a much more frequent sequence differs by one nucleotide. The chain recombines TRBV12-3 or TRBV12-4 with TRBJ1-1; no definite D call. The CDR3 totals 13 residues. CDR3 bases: TGTGCCAGAAGTTTAAGTCAGTACACTGAAGCTTTCTTT. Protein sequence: CARSLSQYTEAFF.

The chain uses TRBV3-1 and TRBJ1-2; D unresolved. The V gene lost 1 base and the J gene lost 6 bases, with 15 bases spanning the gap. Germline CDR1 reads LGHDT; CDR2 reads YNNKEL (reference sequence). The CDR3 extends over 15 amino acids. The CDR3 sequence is CASSQGITPGNGYTF. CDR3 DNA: TGTGCCAGCAGCCAAGGGATAACACCGGGGAATGGCTACACCTTC.

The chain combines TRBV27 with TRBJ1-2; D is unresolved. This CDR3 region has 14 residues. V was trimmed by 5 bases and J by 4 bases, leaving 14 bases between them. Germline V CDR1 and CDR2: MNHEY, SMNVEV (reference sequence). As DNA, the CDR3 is TGTGCCAGCAGTCCCCCTGGGCAGCTCTATGGCTACACCTTC. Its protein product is CASSPPGQLYGYTF.

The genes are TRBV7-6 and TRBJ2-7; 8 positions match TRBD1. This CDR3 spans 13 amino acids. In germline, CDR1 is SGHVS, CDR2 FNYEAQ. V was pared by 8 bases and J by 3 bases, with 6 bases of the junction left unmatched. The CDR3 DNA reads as TGTGCCAGCTCCAGGGGGCGAGACTACGAGCAGTACTTC. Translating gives CASSRGRDYEQYF.

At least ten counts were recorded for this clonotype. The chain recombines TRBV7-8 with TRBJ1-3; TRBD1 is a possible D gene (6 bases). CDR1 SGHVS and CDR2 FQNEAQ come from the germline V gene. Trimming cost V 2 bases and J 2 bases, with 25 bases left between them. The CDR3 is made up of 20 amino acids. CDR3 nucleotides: TGTGCCAGCAGCTTAATGTTGAGGTGGACTAGGGGGGCTCCTGGAAACACCATATATTTT. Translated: CASSLMLRWTRGAPGNTIYF. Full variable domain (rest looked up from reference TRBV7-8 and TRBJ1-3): GAGVSQSPRYKVAKRGQDVALRCDPISGHVSLFWYQQALGQGPEFLTYFQNEAQLDKSGLPSDRFFAERPEGSVSTLKIQRTQQEDSAVYLCASSLMLRWTRGAPGNTIYFGEGSWLTVV.

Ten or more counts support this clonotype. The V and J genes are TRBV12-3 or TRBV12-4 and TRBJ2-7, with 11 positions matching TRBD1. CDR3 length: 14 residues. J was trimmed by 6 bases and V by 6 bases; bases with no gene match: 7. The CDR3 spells CASRLGQGGIEQYF. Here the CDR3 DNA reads TGTGCCAGCAGACTGGGACAGGGGGGGATCGAGCAGTACTTC.

The CDR3 region has the DNA TGTGCCAGCAGCCAGGCTAGCGGGGGGCCTGACAATGAGCAGTTCTTC. Translating it yields CASSQASGGPDNEQFF. V and J are TRBV4-2 and TRBJ2-1; TRBD2 matches at 11 bases. The CDR3 spans 16 residues. The germline gives CDR1 LGHNA, CDR2 YNFKEQ. V shed 3 bases and J 5 bases; nucleotides not matched to a gene: 6.

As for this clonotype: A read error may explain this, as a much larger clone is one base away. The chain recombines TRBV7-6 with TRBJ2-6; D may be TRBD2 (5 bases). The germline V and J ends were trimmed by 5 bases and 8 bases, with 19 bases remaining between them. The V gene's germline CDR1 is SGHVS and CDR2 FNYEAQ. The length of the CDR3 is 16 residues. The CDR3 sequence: CASSNAGLAGSNVLTF. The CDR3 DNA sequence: TGTGCCAGCAGCAACGCGGGTCTGGCCGGGTCCAACGTCCTGACTTTC. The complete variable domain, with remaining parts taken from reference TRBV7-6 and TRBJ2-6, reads GAGVSQSPRYKVTKRGQDVALRCDPISGHVSLYWYRQALGQGPEFLTYFNYEAQQDKSGLPNDRFSAERPEGSISTLTIQRTEQRDSAMYRCASSNAGLAGSNVLTFGAGSRLTVL.